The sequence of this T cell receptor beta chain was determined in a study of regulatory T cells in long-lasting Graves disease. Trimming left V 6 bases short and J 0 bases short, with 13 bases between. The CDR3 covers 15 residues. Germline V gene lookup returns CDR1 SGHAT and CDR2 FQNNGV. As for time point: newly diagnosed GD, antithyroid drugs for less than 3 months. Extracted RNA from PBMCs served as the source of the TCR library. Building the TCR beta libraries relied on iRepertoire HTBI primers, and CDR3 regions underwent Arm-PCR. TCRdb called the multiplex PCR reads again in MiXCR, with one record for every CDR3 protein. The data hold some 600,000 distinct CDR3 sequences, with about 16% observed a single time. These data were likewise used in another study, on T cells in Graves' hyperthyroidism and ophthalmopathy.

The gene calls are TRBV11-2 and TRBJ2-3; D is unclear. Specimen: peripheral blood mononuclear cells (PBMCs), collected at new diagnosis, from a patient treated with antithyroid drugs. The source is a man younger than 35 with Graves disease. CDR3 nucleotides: TGTGCCAGCAGTTCGACGGTAACGAGCACAGATACGCAGTATTTT. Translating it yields CASSSTVTSTDTQYF.